This passage covers 23 T cell receptor beta chains from one sample sequenced in a study of T cells in Graves' hyperthyroidism and ophthalmopathy. What was amplified from RNA transcripts were TCR beta CDR3 regions. The HTBI primer set was used in a first-round RT-PCR of the TCR CDR3. TCRdb re-derived calls from the multiplex PCR reads in MiXCR, one entry per CDR3 protein. This sample has approximately 420,000 distinct CDR3 sequences, with about 15% found just once. The sample comprised blood. The source is a woman in her 30s with Graves' hyperthyroidism.

This clonotype appeared many times. This CDR3 is CATSDGRQAYEQYF. DNA of the CDR3: TGTGCCACCAGTGATGGGCGACAGGCTTACGAGCAGTACTTC. The genes are TRBV24-1 and TRBJ2-7; D may be TRBD1 (6 bases). The CDR3 length is 14 residues. From germline, CDR1 is KGHDR and CDR2 SFDVKD. V was shortened by 3 bases and J by 4 bases, with 12 bases between the two germline ends.

J is TRBJ2-5 and V is TRBV7-9; D gene ambiguous. Germline values: CDR1 SEHNR, CDR2 FQNEAQ (reference sequence). This CDR3 has 13 amino acids. The ends were cut back, 11 bases at V and 4 bases at J, with 17 bases in the middle. CDR3 in DNA: TGTGCCGGAGACCGGGCCCCGGCAGAGACCCAGTACTTC. Amino acids: CAGDRAPAETQYF.

Many counts were recorded for this clonotype. The chain has TRBV9 and TRBJ2-7; D is possibly TRBD1 or TRBD2 (6 bases each). With 7 bases removed from V and 3 bases from J, the gap between germline ends came to 14 bases. The CDR3 is 13 amino acids. Germline CDR1 reads SGDLS; CDR2 reads YYNGEE. This CDR3 reads CASLAGHLYEQYF. CDR3 DNA: TGTGCCAGCCTCGCGGGACACCTCTACGAGCAGTACTTC.

This clonotype was seen a few times. The chain is built from TRBV19 and TRBJ1-1; 7 nucleotides agree with TRBD1. Trimming cost V 7 bases and J 3 bases; bases outside gene matches: 8. CDR3 length: 14 residues. From germline, CDR1 is LNHDA and CDR2 SQIVND (reference sequence). CDR3 nucleotide sequence: TGTGCCAGTACCATGGACAGGTTTTACACTGAAGCTTTCTTT. This translates into CASTMDRFYTEAFF.

This clonotype came up many times. The CDR3: CASSYSGRTYNEQFF. The CDR3 DNA reads TGTGCCAGCAGCTATAGCGGGAGAACCTACAATGAGCAGTTCTTC. V usage is TRBV3-1 and J usage is TRBJ2-1; 9 bases fit TRBD2. Looked up from germline, CDR1 is LGHDT and CDR2 is YNNKEL (reference sequence). The CDR3 has 15 residues. After removal of 5 bases from V and 2 bases from J, the junction contained 4 bases not matched to a gene.

This clonotype turned up a few times. The rearrangement links TRBV7-2 to TRBJ2-5; TRBD2 agrees at 9 bases. The ends lost 2 bases at V and 6 bases at J; junction bases unmatched: 10. This CDR3 spans 16 amino acids. Looked up from germline, CDR1 is SGHTA and CDR2 is FQGNSA. The CDR3 DNA reads as TGTGCCAGCAGCTTATACGCGGGAGGGTCCGGGAAGACCCAGTACTTC. This sequence encodes CASSLYAGGSGKTQYF.

This clonotype came up many times. The chain recombines TRBV12-3 or TRBV12-4 with TRBJ2-3, with D maybe TRBD1 (6 bases). The ends were cut back, 2 bases at V and 0 bases at J, with 15 bases in the middle. The CDR3 spans 17 residues. The CDR3 coding sequence is TGTGCCAGCAGTTTACTAGACAGGATCCAGAGCACAGATACGCAGTATTTT. Translated, it gives CASSLLDRIQSTDTQYF.

In this sample, this clonotype turned up a few times. V and J are TRBV5-1 and TRBJ1-2, with 7 bases matching TRBD1. CDR1 and CDR2 (germline): SGHRS, YFSETQ. V lost 0 bases, J lost 4 bases, and 6 bases stayed unmatched. This CDR3 comprises 15 residues. The DNA of the CDR3 is TGCGCCAGCAGCTTGGCGACAGGGAAGGGCTATGGCTACACCTTC. It yields the protein CASSLATGKGYGYTF.

For this clonotype: Just one base apart from a much larger clone, this may be a read error. The chain is built from TRBV7-9 and TRBJ2-1; D may be TRBD2 (5 bases). Germline V gene sequence: CDR1 SEHNR, CDR2 FQNEAQ (reference sequence). CDR3 length equals 12 residues. The CDR3 is CTSSRPTNEQFF. In nucleotides, the CDR3 is TGTACCAGCAGCAGGCCGACTAACGAGCAGTTCTTC.

This clonotype has at least ten counts. The chain links TRBV12-3 or TRBV12-4 to TRBJ2-7; a possible D gene is TRBD2 (5 bases). V was trimmed by 5 bases and J by 3 bases, leaving 11 bases between them. The CDR3 consists of 13 residues. CDR3 protein: CASSLGLGYEQYF. The CDR3 region has the DNA TGTGCCAGCAGTCTAGGACTCGGCTACGAGCAGTACTTC.

The chain uses TRBV19 and TRBJ2-1; D is possibly TRBD2 (6 bases). This CDR3 has 16 amino acids. V shed 7 bases and J shed 2 bases, with 18 bases lying between them. Germline-derived CDR1 and CDR2 are LNHDA and SQIVND (reference sequence). Here the CDR3 reads CASNLRRDFTYNEQFF. The CDR3 nucleotides read TGTGCCAGTAATTTGCGCCGGGACTTCACCTACAATGAGCAGTTCTTC.

This clonotype was detected many times. The V and J genes are TRBV2 and TRBJ1-2; 8 nucleotides agree with TRBD1. The CDR3 extends over 14 amino acids. J gave up 6 bases and V 5 bases, and 8 bases lay outside the gene matches. Germline CDR1 is SNHLY and CDR2 is FYNNEI. This CDR3 is CASSWTGSLDGYTF. The CDR3 DNA sequence: TGTGCCAGCAGTTGGACAGGGTCTTTGGATGGCTACACCTTC.

This clonotype has a count of ten or more. The germline gene is not matched at one end of the junction; a read error may be the cause. The chain has TRBV4-1 and TRBJ2-7; D gene ambiguous. Germline-derived CDR1 and CDR2 are MGHRA and YSYEKL. The CDR3 contains 12 residues. CDR3 residues: CASSQDSYEQYF. For the CDR3, the DNA is TGTGCCAGCAGTCAGGATTCCTACGAGCAGTACTTC.

Ten or more counts support this clonotype. This chain links TRBV7-2 with TRBJ1-1; tentative D call: TRBD1 (5 bases). Trimming removed 4 bases at V and 3 bases at J, with 9 bases between. The CDR3 runs 13 residues. Looked up from germline, CDR1 is SGHTA and CDR2 is FQGNSA. Written as DNA, the CDR3 is TGTGCCAGCAGCTACGGGGGTGACACTGAAGCTTTCTTT. This gives the protein CASSYGGDTEAFF.

This clonotype was seen at least ten times. The chain links TRBV11-2 to TRBJ2-3; D is unresolved. The CDR3 consists of 13 residues. Trimming pared 1 base from V and 6 bases from J, leaving 8 bases between. Germline CDR1 reads SGHAT; CDR2 reads FQNNGV. The CDR3 loop reads CASSLGGRDTQYF. The CDR3 region has the DNA TGTGCCAGCAGCTTAGGGGGTCGGGATACGCAGTATTTT.

This clonotype was observed many times. The rearrangement links TRBV20-1 to TRBJ2-7; possible D gene TRBD2, 6 bases. CDR3 length: 13 residues. V was shortened by 6 bases and J by 2 bases, with 14 bases between the two germline ends. In germline, CDR1 is DFQATT, CDR2 SNEGSKA (reference sequence). The CDR3 loop is CSAEGGGTYEQYF. The DNA for the CDR3 is TGCAGTGCGGAGGGAGGCGGAACCTACGAGCAGTACTTC.

The chain carries TRBV27 and TRBJ2-7, with 7 bases aligning to TRBD2. Per germline, CDR1 MNHEY and CDR2 SMNVEV (reference sequence). CDR3 length equals 15 residues. V was clipped by 3 bases and J by 4 bases; unmatched bases: 9. The CDR3 sequence: CASSFSPSGSYEQYF. Written as DNA, the CDR3 is TGTGCCAGCAGTTTCTCGCCTAGCGGATCTTACGAGCAGTACTTC.

The V call is TRBV27, the J call TRBJ2-6; TRBD2 aligns across 11 bases. This CDR3 is 22 amino acids long. Germline V lookup: CDR1 MNHEY, CDR2 SMNVEV (reference sequence). Trimming at V came to 5 bases and at J to 4 bases, leaving 22 bases not matched to a gene. CDR3 protein: CASSLARTSGSSGDGGANVLTF. In nucleotides, the CDR3 is TGTGCCAGCAGTCTCGCCCGCACTAGCGGGAGCTCTGGCGATGGCGGGGCCAACGTCCTGACTTTC.

V usage is TRBV7-4 and J usage is TRBJ2-1, with 7 bases that match TRBD2. Trimming removed 5 bases from V and 3 bases from J; junction bases left unmatched: 13. CDR1 is SGHVT and CDR2 is SQSDAQ in the germline V gene. This CDR3 has 17 residues. The CDR3 region has the DNA TGTGCCAGCAGCCCGGATTTTGGGACTACCGACTACAATGAGCAGTTCTTC. It codes for CASSPDFGTTDYNEQFF.

The chain employs TRBV24-1 and TRBJ2-1, with 11 bases identical to TRBD2. This CDR3 region has 16 residues. Germline loops: CDR1 KGHDR, CDR2 SFDVKD. V dropped 4 bases and J dropped 0; count of bases not matched to a gene: 1. In nucleotides, the CDR3 is TGTGCCACCAGTGACACTAGCGGGGGCTCCTACAATGAGCAGTTCTTC. Its translation: CATSDTSGGSYNEQFF.

This clonotype has more than one count but fewer than ten. The chain links TRBV5-1 to TRBJ2-5; D perhaps matches TRBD1 (6 bases). Germline-derived CDR1 and CDR2 are SGHRS and YFSETQ. Trimming left V 3 bases short and J 5 bases short, with 17 bases between. The CDR3 runs to 15 residues. The DNA of the CDR3 is TGCGCCAGCAGCTCCTGGTTGGGGGCTTCGGAGACCCAGTACTTC. It is translated as CASSSWLGASETQYF.

Ten or more counts support this clonotype. The rearrangement uses TRBV2 and TRBJ2-5; 9 positions agree with TRBD1. CDR1 is SNHLY and CDR2 is FYNNEI in the germline V gene. The CDR3 spans 16 residues. J was trimmed by 1 base and V by 2 bases; bases with no gene match: 5. The CDR3 here is CASSEKDRGVQETQYF. As DNA, the CDR3 is TGTGCCAGCAGTGAAAAGGACAGGGGCGTCCAAGAGACCCAGTACTTC.

The chain recombines TRBV7-9 with TRBJ2-3; 12 bases are shared with TRBD2. Germline V lookup: CDR1 SEHNR, CDR2 FQNEAQ (reference sequence). The CDR3 extends over 19 amino acids. V lost 3 bases to trimming and J lost 4 bases; unmatched junction nucleotides: 14. CDR3 amino acids: CASSFKTSGRERVSDTQYF. Written as DNA, the CDR3 is TGTGCCAGCAGCTTTAAGACTAGCGGGAGAGAAAGAGTATCAGATACGCAGTATTTT.